The entry below gives a single T cell receptor beta chain sequence along with its context. The data are from a study of blood T cell repertoires in COVID-19. Libraries were prepared by immunoSEQ multiplex PCR; TCRdb keeps only in-frame clonotypes and omits some of them. The sample includes approximately 90,000 clones, less than 85% of them seen just once. Germline CDR1 reads SGHVS; CDR2 reads FNYEAQ. This CDR3 contains 17 residues. The V end was cut by 9 bases, the J end by 0 bases, with 21 bases between. The TCR sequence derives from a man older than 75 with acute or convalescent COVID-19. J is TRBJ1-5 and V is TRBV7-6; perhaps TRBD1 as D (5 bases). Source material: peripheral blood. The CDR3, as DNA: TGTGCCAGTTCGGGGATCCTTGGGGGGTATAGCAATCAGCCCCAGCATTTT. It translates to CASSGILGGYSNQPQHF.